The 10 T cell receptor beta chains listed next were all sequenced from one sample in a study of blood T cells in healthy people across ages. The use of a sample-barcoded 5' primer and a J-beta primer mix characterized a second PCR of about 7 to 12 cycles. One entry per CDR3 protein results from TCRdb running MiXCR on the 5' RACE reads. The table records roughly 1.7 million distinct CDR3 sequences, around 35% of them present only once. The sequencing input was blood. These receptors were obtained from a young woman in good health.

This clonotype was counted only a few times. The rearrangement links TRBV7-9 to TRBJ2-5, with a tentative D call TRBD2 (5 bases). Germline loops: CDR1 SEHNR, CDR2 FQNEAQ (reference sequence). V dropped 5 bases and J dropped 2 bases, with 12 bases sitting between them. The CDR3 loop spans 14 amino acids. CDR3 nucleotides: TGTGCCAGCAGCCCCCGGGATCCACAAGAGACCCAGTACTTC. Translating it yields CASSPRDPQETQYF. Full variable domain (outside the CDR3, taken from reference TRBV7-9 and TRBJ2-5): DTGVSQNPRHKITKRGQNVTFRCDPISEHNRLYWYRQTLGQGPEFLTYFQNEAQLEKSRLLSDRFSAERPKGSFSTLEIQRTEQGDSAMYLCASSPRDPQETQYFGPGTRLLVL.

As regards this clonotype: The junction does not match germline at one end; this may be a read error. The chain's CDR3 is CASSLSVQYNEQFF. The CDR3 DNA reads TGTGCCAGTAGTTTATCGGTACAGTACAATGAGCAGTTCTTC. This chain connects TRBV12-3 or TRBV12-4 to TRBJ2-1; D is undetermined. The CDR3 consists of 14 residues.

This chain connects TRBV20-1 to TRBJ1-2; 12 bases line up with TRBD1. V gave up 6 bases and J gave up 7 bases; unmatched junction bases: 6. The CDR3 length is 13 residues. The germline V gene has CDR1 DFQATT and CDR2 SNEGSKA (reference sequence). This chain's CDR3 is CSAGQGAQSGYTF. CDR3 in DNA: TGCAGTGCGGGACAGGGGGCGCAAAGTGGCTACACCTTC.

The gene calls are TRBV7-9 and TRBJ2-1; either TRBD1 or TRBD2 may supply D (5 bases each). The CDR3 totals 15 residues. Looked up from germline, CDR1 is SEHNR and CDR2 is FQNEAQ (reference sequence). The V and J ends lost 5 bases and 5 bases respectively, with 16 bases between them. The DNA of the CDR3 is TGTGCCAGCAGCCAACCGGGACGAACAAACAATGAGCAGTTCTTC. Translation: CASSQPGRTNNEQFF.

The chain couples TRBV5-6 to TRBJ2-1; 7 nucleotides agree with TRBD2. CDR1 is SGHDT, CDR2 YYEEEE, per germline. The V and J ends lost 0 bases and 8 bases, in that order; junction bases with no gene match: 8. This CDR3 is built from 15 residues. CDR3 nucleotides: TGTGCCAGCAGCTTGGCCGGCGGGGGTGTCTATGAGCAGTTCTTC. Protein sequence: CASSLAGGGVYEQFF.

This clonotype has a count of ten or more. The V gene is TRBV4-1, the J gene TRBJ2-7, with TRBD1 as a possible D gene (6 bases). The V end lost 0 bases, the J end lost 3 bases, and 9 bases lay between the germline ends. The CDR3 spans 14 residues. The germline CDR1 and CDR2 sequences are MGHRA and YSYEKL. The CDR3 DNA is TGCGCCAGCAGCCAAGATTCAGGGGTCTACGAGCAGTACTTC. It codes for CASSQDSGVYEQYF.

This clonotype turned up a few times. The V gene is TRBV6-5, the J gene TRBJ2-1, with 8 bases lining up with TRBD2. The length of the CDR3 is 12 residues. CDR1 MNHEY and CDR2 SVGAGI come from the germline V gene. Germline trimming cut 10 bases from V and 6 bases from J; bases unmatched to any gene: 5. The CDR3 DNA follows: TGTGCCACCGGGGGGGACTCCAATGAGCAGTTCTTC. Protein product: CATGGDSNEQFF.

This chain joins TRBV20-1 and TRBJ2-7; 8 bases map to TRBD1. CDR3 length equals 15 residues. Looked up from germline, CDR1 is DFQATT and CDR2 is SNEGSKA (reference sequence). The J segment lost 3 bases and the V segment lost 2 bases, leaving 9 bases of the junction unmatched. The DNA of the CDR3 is TGCAGTGCTAGAAAGCCCGGGACAGGACGCTACGAGCAGTACTTC. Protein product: CSARKPGTGRYEQYF.

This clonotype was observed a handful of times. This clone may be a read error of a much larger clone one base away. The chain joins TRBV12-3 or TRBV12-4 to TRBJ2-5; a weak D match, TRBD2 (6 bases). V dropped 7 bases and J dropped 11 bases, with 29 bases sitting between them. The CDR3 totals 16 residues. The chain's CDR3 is CASTQRGDWTYNEQYF. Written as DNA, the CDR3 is TGTGCCAGCACCCAACGTGGGGACTGGACTTACAATGAGCAGTACTTC.

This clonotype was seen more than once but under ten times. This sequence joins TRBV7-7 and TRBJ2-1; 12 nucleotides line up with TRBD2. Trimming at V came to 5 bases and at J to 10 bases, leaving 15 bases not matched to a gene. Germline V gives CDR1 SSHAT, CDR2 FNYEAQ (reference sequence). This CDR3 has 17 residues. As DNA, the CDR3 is TGTGCCAGCAGCCGGGTCCCTACTAGCGGGGGGCCCTCGGAGCAGTTCTTC. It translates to CASSRVPTSGGPSEQFF.